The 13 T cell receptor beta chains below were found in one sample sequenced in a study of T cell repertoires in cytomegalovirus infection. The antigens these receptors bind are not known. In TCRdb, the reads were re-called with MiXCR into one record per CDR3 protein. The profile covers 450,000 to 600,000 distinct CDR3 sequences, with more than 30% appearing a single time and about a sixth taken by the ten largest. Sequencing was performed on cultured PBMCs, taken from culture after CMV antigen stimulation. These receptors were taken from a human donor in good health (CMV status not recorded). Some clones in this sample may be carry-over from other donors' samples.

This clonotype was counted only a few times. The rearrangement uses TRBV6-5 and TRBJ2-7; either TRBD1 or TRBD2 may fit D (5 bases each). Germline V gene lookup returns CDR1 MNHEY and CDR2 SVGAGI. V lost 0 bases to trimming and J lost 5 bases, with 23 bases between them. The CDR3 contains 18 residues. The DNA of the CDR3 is TGTGCCAGCAGTTACTCCCGGATGGTGGTAGGGGAGTTGGACGAGCAGTACTTC. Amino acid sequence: CASSYSRMVVGELDEQYF.

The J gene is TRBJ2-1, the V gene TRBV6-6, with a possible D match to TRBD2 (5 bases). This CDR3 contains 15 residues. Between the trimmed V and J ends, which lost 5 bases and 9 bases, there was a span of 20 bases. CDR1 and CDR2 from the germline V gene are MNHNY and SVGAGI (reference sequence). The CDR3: CASSNHLAFPSEQFF. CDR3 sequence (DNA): TGTGCCAGCAGTAACCACCTAGCATTCCCGAGTGAGCAGTTCTTC.

The DNA for the CDR3 is TGCGCCAGCAGCCAAACGGGCACCGGGGAGCTGTTTTTT. Residues: CASSQTGTGELFF. This chain connects TRBV4-1 to TRBJ2-2; D remains ambiguous. The V end lost 2 bases, the J end lost 4 bases, and 5 bases lay between the germline ends. Per germline, CDR1 MGHRA and CDR2 YSYEKL. The CDR3 spans 13 residues.

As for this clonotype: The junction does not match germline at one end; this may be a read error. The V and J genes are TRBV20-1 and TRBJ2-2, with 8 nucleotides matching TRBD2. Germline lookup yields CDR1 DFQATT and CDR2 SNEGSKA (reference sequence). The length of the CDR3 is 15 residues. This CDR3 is CSAKPGLGNPGELFF. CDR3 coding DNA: TGCAGTGCCAAACCGGGACTAGGGAACCCCGGGGAGCTGTTTTTT.

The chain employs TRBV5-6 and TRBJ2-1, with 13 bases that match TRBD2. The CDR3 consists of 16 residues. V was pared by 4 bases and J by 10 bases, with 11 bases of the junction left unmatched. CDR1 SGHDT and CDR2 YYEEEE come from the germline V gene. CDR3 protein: CASSKTGTSGIREQFF. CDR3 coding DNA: TGTGCCAGCAGCAAAACCGGGACTAGCGGGATAAGGGAGCAGTTCTTC.

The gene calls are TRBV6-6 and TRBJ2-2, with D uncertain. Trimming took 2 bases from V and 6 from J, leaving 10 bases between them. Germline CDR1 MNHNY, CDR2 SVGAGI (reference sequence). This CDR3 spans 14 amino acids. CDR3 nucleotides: TGTGCCAGCAGTTACGAGAGCGTCGCCGGGGAGCTGTTTTTT. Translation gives CASSYESVAGELFF.

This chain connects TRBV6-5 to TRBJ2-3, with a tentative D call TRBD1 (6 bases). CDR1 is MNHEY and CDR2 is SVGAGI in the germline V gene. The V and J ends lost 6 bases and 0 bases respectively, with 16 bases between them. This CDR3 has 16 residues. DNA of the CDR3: TGTGCCAGCAGAAGATCCAGGGGATTTAGCACAGATACGCAGTATTTT. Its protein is CASRRSRGFSTDTQYF.

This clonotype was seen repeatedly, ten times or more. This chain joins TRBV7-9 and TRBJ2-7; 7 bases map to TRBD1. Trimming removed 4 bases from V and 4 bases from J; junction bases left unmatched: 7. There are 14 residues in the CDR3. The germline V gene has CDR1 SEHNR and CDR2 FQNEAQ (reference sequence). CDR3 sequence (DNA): TGTGCCAGCAGCTCGCGGACAGGTTTGTACGAGCAGTACTTC. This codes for CASSSRTGLYEQYF. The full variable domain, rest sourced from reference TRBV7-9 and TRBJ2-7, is DTGVSQNPRHKITKRGQNVTFRCDPISEHNRLYWYRQTLGQGPEFLTYFQNEAQLEKSRLLSDRFSAERPKGSFSTLEIQRTEQGDSAMYLCASSSRTGLYEQYFGPGTRLTVT.

The CDR3 nucleotides read TGCAGTGCTAGAGTTTTTGAGACCCAGTACTTC. This translates into CSARVFETQYF. The chain couples TRBV20-1 to TRBJ2-5; unclear D gene. Germline V gene data show CDR1 as DFQATT and CDR2 as SNEGSKA (reference sequence). Trimming removed 1 base from V and 5 bases from J, with 5 bases in between. The CDR3 runs 11 residues.

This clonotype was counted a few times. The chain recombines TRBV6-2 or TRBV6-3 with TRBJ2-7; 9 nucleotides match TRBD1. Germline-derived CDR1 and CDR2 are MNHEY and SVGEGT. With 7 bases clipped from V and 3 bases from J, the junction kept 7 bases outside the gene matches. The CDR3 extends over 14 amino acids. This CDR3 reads CASNTGGAGYEQYF. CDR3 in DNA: TGTGCCAGCAATACAGGGGGCGCGGGCTACGAGCAGTACTTC.

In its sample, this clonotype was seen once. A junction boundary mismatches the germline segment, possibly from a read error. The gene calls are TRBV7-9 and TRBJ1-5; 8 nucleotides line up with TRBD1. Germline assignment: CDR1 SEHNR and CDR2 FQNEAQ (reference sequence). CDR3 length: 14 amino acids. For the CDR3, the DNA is TGTGCCACCAGCCCGGACAGGGGCAATCAGCCCCAGCATTTT. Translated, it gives CATSPDRGNQPQHF.

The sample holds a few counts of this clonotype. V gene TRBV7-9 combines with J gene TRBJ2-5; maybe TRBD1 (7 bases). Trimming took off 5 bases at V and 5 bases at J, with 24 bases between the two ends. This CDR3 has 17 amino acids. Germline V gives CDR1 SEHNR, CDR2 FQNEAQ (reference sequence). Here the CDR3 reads CASSGGTVIVAFETQYF. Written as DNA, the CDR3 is TGTGCCAGCAGCGGAGGGACAGTTATAGTGGCGTTCGAGACCCAGTACTTC.

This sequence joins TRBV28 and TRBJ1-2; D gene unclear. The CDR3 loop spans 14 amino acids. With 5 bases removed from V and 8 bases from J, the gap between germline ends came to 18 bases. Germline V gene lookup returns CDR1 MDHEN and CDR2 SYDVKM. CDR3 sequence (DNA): TGTGCCAGCAGTCCGAGACGGACCCCCCGGGGCTACACCTTC. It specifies CASSPRRTPRGYTF.